This TCR beta chain was obtained from a study of T-cell memory formation after mild COVID-19. Findings and limits, study-wide: Day 15 to 85 contractors were CD4/CD8 balanced; later expanders leaned CD4+.

This clonotype was seen only a few times. Its specificity is unknown. CDR1 and CDR2 (germline): LGHDT, YNNKEL (reference sequence). There are 13 residues in the CDR3. V was pared by 0 bases and J by 7 bases, with 7 bases between. Constant-segment primers served in 5'RACE that generated TCR alpha and TCR beta cDNA libraries bearing sample barcodes and UMIs. Each CDR3 protein is one row after TCRdb ran MiXCR on the 5' RACE reads. The table shows over 95,000 distinct CDR3 sequences, with around a fifth occurring only once. This chain connects TRBV3-1 to TRBJ2-1, with D unresolved. The TCR comes from a man between 18 and 29 years old who had mild COVID-19 (a few samples of this study predate the infection). Cell type and time point are not known. Sequenced input: PBMCs or a T cell subset sorted from them (not recorded which). CDR3 bases: TGTGCCAGCAGCCAAGATCTTGGGAATGAGCAGTTCTTC. Translating gives CASSQDLGNEQFF.